This T cell receptor (beta chain) was recovered during a study of T cell responses to AZD1222 COVID-19 vaccine (TCRdb year 2021). With regard to the full study: AZD1222 recipients whose second dose came at about 4 weeks and those whose second dose came at about 12 weeks were combined into one group, since spike-specific TCR depth and breadth did not differ between the two schedules. Trial participants were enrolled by age into 18-55, 56-69 and 70-plus year subgroups, with roughly 150, 30 and 60 TCR-sequenced participants respectively. TCR sequencing was performed for 230 to 250 trial participants, of whom 207 were given two doses of AZD1222 and approximately 26 were given two doses of MenACWY control vaccine. Study-level results and caveats: Conclusions about previously exposed vaccinees were limited because only six AZD1222 recipients were SARS-CoV-2 seropositive at baseline. The whole spike protein was spanned by vaccine-associated CD4 TCRs, and dominant responses were seen in regions 160-218 and 743-854. The 56-69-year group was small, and its depth increase did not reach significance, likely because of low power. After two AZD1222 doses, both the breadth and the depth of spike-specific TCRs were significantly higher than at day 0 and than in MenACWY recipients. Because no day 14 peak-response samples were available, the repertoires could be characterized only after the peak T cell response. Nearly half of unique spike-specific TCRs reportedly recognized epitopes outside regions mutated in the B.1.351 and B.1.1.7 variants. Most participants were white British and females outnumbered males, and the authors suggested that clonal diversity may have been underestimated.

The CDR3 regions of human TCRbeta chains were analyzed by immunosequencing. Under the source paper's analysis protocol: Repertoire TCRs were matched against a reference library of SARS-CoV-2-specific TCRs generated with the MIRA antigen-specificity platform. Breadth was defined as the fraction of unique TCRs that were SARS-CoV-2-associated, and depth was defined as the fraction of total T cells that were SARS-CoV-2-associated. Each spike-specific TCR was assigned to its reactive spike region and to a CD4 or CD8 class using the MIRA data. Log10-transformed breadth and depth values were compared by one-way ANOVA with Sidak's multiple comparisons tests. TCRdb took this table from immuneACCESS and kept in-frame rearrangements with V and J called. Such tables lack part of the clones; where checked against another copy, unresolved V genes explain under half of the gap, and the rest is unexplained. D and trimming were read from the DNA, whereas the V and J calls and clone size are those reported in that table. The sample has tens of thousands of clones on record, around 90% of them singletons. Roughly 23% of the sample rests with the top ten.

The germline V gene specifies MDHEN as CDR1 and SYDVKM as CDR2. The trim is 6 bases for V and 1 base for J, with a gap of 13 bases between the germline ends. The CDR3 measures 15 amino acids from cysteine to phenylalanine. Only the CDR3 DNA stays, 45 bases, in frame from base 1. Reading the label with the study, this specimen's time point is: baseline before first vaccination. Samples from vaccinated people were obtained from the UK trials COV001 and COV002, which included a single-blind randomized controlled phase 2/3 trial of AZD1222 (ChAdOx1 nCoV-19) in healthy adults. For TCRbeta chain sequencing, PBMC samples were collected from trial participants at day 0 and at day 28 after the second dose. Comment on this clone: The antigen it binds to is not known. No qualities accompany the bases; no much larger clone lies one base away.

Here the chain combines TRBV28 and TRBJ1-5; too little of a D gene remains to name it. This TCR derives from an adult in good health. Here the sequenced sample was peripheral blood, taken on day 0 of AZD1222 vaccination. The nucleotide sequence is TGTGCCAGCAGACACCCTTCCGGAAGCAATCAGCCCCAGCATTTT. Protein translation: CASRHPSGSNQPQHF.